This is a list of T cell receptor beta chains from one sample in a study of cytomegalovirus exposure and HLA in healthy donors. Sequenced by immunoSEQ multiplex PCR; TCRdb stores in-frame clones only, minus some. The profile covers some 120,000 clones, with roughly 83% appearing a single time and roughly 2% taken by the ten largest. The sequenced material came from PBMCs. These receptors were taken from a young man in good health and CMV-seronegative. Both conserved end residues are part of each CDR3. D genes are given only for firm matches. The size entry is marked missing in some rows and otherwise reads once, few, many or a size class.

V gene	clone size	J gene	D gene	CDR3 protein	CDR3 DNA
TRBV7-6	NA	TRBJ2-1	TRBD1	CASSLARDRQFF	TGTGCCAGCAGCTTAGCCCGGGACAGGCAGTTCTTC
TRBV28	NA	TRBJ1-2	TRBD1	CASSLGQGKGYTF	TGTGCCAGCAGTTTGGGACAGGGGAAGGGCTACACCTTC
TRBV29-1	NA	TRBJ1-2	NA	CSVVGQRGYTF	TGCAGCGTTGTAGGCCAGAGGGGCTACACCTTC
TRBV6-5	NA	TRBJ2-1	TRBD2	CASSYSASGSTNEQFF	TGTGCCAGCAGTTACTCGGCTAGCGGGAGTACCAATGAGCAGTTCTTC
TRBV28	NA	TRBJ2-7	TRBD1	CASSPLGTGESEQYF	TGTGCCAGCAGTCCACTTGGGACAGGGGAGTCCGAGCAGTACTTC
TRBV9	NA	TRBJ2-7	TRBD2	CASSAQRPGGKNYEQYF	TGTGCCAGCAGCGCCCAGAGACCGGGAGGTAAGAACTACGAGCAGTACTTC
TRBV30	NA	TRBJ2-1	NA	CAWGAGPYNEQFF	TGTGCCTGGGGGGCGGGACCTTACAATGAGCAGTTCTTC
TRBV5-4	few	TRBJ2-5	TRBD2	CASSLGLAEEDQYF	TGTGCCAGCAGCTTGGGACTAGCTGAAGAGGACCAGTACTTC
TRBV27	NA	TRBJ2-7	NA	CASSLSQTYEQYF	TGTGCCAGCAGTTTATCACAAACCTACGAGCAGTACTTC
TRBV10-3	NA	TRBJ2-7	TRBD2	CAISDIWASGSSYEQYF	TGTGCCATCAGTGATATCTGGGCTAGCGGGAGCTCCTACGAGCAGTACTTC
TRBV28	once	TRBJ2-1	TRBD2	CASGTSGSQQFF	TGTGCCAGCGGGACTAGCGGGAGCCAGCAGTTCTTC
TRBV2	NA	TRBJ2-7	TRBD1	CASRKISGTGASEQYF	TGTGCCAGCAGAAAAATTTCCGGGACAGGGGCGTCCGAGCAGTACTTC
TRBV7-3	NA	TRBJ2-1	NA	CASSLSESSYNEQFF	TGTGCCAGCAGCTTAAGTGAGAGCTCCTACAATGAGCAGTTCTTC
TRBV13	few	TRBJ1-6	NA	CASSLGSGRRNSPLHF	TGTGCCAGCAGCTTAGGTTCGGGGAGGCGTAATTCACCCCTCCACTTT
TRBV5-1	NA	TRBJ1-4	NA	CASSFREGNEKLFF	TGCGCCAGCAGCTTTCGGGAGGGTAATGAAAAACTGTTTTTT
TRBV5-4	NA	TRBJ2-3	NA	CASSAGASTDTQYF	TGTGCCAGCAGCGCGGGGGCTAGCACAGATACGCAGTATTTT
TRBV18	NA	TRBJ2-5	TRBD2	CASSPQLAVQETQYF	TGTGCCAGCTCACCCCAACTAGCGGTACAAGAGACCCAGTACTTC
TRBV27	NA	TRBJ1-5	TRBD1	CASRDRGAIGPQHF	TGTGCCAGCCGTGACAGGGGTGCTATAGGGCCCCAGCATTTT
TRBV7-9	NA	TRBJ2-5	NA	CASSFRLAQEETQYF	TGTGCCAGCAGCTTTCGCCTAGCGCAAGAAGAGACCCAGTACTTC
TRBV6-5	NA	TRBJ2-4	NA	CASSRGGEGNIQYF	TGTGCCAGCTCGAGGGGGGGGGAGGGAAACATTCAGTACTTC